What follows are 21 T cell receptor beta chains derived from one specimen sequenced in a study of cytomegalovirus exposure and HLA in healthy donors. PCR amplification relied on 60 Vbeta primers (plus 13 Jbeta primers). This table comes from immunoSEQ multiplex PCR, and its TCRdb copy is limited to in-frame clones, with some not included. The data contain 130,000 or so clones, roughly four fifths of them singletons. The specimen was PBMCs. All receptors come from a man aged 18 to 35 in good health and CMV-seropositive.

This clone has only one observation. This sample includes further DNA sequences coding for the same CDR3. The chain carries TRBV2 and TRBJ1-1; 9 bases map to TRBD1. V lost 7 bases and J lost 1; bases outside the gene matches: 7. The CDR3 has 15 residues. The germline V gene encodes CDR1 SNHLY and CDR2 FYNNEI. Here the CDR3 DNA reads TGTGCCAGCATGGGAACAGGGGGCGCGAACACTGAAGCTTTCTTT. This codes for CASMGTGGANTEAFF.

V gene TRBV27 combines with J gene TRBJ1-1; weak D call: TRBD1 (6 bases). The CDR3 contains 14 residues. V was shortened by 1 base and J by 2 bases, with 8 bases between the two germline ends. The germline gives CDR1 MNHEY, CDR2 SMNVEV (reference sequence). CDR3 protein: CASSLLQGNTEAFF. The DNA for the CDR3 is TGTGCCAGCAGTTTATTACAGGGAAACACTGAAGCTTTCTTT.

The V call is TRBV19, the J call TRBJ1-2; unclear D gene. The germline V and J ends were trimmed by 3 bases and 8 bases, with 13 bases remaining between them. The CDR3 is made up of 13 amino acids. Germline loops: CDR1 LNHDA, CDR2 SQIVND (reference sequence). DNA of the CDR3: TGTGCCAGTAGTATCCAGGTAACAAGCGGCTACACCTTC. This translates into CASSIQVTSGYTF.

CDR3 nucleotide sequence: TGTGCCAGCAGTGAAATCAGGGCCAACACTGAAGCTTTCTTT. It translates to CASSEIRANTEAFF. This chain uses TRBV6-1 with TRBJ1-1; TRBD1 is a possible D gene (5 bases). The V gene lost 2 bases and the J gene lost 2 bases, with 9 bases spanning the gap. The CDR3 covers 14 residues. Germline CDR1 MNHNS, CDR2 SASEGT.

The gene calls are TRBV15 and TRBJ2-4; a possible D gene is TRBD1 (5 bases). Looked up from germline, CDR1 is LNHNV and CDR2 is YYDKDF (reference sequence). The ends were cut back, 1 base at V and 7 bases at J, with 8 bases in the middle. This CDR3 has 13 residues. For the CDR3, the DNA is TGTGCCACCAGCAGAGGCAGGGATAACATTCAGTACTTC. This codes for CATSRGRDNIQYF.

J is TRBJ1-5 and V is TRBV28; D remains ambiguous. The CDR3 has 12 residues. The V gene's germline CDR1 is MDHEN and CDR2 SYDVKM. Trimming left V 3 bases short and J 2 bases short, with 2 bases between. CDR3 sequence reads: CASSFGNQPQHF. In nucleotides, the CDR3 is TGTGCCAGCAGTTTCGGCAATCAGCCCCAGCATTTT.

The CDR3 sequence is CASSLSGAYEQYF. CDR3 sequence (DNA): TGTGCCAGCAGTCTTTCCGGTGCCTACGAGCAGTACTTC. The gene calls are TRBV6-1 and TRBJ2-7; D remains ambiguous. The ends were cut back, 5 bases at V and 2 bases at J, with 10 bases in the middle. The CDR3 is 13 amino acids. Germline CDR1 and CDR2: MNHNS and SASEGT.

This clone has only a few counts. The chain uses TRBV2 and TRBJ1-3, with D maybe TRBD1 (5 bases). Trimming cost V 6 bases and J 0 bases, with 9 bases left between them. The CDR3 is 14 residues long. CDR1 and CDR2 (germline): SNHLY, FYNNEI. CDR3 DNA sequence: TGTGCCAGCAGCCCACAGGTCTCTGGAAACACCATATATTTT. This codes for CASSPQVSGNTIYF.

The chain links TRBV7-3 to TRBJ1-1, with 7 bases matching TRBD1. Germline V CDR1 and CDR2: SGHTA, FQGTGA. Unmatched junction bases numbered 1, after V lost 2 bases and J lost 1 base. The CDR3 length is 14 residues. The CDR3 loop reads CASSLDRENTEAFF. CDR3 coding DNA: TGTGCCAGCAGCTTAGACAGGGAGAACACTGAAGCTTTCTTT.

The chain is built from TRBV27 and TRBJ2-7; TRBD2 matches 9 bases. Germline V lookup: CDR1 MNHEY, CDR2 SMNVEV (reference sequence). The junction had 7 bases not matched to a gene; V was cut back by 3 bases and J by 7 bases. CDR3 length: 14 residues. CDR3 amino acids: CASSFSSGIGEQYF. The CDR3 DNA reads TGTGCCAGCAGTTTCTCTAGCGGGATAGGAGAGCAGTACTTC.

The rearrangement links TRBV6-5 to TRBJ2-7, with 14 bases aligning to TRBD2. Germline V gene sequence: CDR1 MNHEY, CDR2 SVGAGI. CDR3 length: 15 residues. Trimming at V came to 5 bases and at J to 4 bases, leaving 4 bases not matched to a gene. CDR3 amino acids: CASSTWTSGRYEQYF. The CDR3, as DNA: TGTGCCAGCAGTACCTGGACTAGCGGGAGGTACGAGCAGTACTTC.

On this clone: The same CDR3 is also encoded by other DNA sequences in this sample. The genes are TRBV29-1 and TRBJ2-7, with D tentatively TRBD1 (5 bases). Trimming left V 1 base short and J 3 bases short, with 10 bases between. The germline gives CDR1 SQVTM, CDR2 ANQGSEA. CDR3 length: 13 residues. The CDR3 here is CSVEGQGLYEQYF. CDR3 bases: TGCAGCGTTGAAGGTCAGGGCCTCTACGAGCAGTACTTC.

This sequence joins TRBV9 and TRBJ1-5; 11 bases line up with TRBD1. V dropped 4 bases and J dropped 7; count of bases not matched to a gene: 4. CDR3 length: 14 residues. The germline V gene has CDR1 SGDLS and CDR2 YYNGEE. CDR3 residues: CASSPGTGGQPQHF. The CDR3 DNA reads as TGTGCCAGCAGCCCTGGGACAGGGGGGCAGCCCCAGCATTTT.

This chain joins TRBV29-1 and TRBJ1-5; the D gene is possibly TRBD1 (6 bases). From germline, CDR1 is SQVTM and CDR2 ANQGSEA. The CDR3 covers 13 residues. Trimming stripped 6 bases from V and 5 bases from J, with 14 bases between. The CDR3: CSVVTGSYQPQHF. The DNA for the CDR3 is TGCAGCGTGGTTACAGGGTCGTATCAGCCCCAGCATTTT. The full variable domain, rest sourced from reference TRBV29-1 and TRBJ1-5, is SAVISQKPSRDICQRGTSLTIQCQVDSQVTMMFWYRQQPGQSLTLIATANQGSEATYESGFVIDKFPISRPNLTFSTLTVSNMSPEDSSIYLCSVVTGSYQPQHFGDGTRLSIL.

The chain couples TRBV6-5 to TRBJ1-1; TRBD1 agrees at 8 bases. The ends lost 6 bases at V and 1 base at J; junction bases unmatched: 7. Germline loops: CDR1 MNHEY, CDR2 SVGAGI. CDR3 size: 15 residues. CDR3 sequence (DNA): TGTGCCAGCAGGACCAGGGGGCGGGGGAACACTGAAGCTTTCTTT. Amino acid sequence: CASRTRGRGNTEAFF.

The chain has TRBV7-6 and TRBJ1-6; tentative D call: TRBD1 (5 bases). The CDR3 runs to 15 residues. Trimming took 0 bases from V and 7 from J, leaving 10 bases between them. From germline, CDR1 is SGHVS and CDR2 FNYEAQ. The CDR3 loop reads CASSLAQGSNSPLHF. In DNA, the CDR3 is TGTGCCAGCAGCTTAGCGCAGGGATCCAATTCACCCCTCCACTTT.

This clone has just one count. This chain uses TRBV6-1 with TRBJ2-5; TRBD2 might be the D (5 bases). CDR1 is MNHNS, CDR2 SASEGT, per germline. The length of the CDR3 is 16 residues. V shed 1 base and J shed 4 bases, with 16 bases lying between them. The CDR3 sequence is CASSEGRESPAETQYF. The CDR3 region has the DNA TGTGCCAGCAGTGAAGGCCGGGAATCCCCCGCAGAGACCCAGTACTTC.

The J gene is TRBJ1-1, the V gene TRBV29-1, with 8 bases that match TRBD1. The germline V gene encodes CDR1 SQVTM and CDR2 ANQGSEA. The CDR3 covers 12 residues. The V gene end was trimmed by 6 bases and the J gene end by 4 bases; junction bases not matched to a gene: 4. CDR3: CSVRGRSTEAFF. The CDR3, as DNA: TGCAGCGTCAGGGGGCGAAGCACTGAAGCTTTCTTT.

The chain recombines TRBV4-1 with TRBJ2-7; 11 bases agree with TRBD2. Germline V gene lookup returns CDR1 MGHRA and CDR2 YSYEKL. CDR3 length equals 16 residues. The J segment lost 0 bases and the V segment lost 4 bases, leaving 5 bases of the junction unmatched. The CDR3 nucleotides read TGCGCCAGCAGCCGTCTAGCGGGGGGCTCCTCCTACGAGCAGTACTTC. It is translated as CASSRLAGGSSYEQYF.

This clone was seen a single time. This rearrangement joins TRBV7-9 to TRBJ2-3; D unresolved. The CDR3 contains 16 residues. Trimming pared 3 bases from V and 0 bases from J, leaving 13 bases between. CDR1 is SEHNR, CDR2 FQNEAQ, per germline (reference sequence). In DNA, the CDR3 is TGTGCCAGCAGCTTGTATGCAGGTTTTAGCACAGATACGCAGTATTTT. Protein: CASSLYAGFSTDTQYF. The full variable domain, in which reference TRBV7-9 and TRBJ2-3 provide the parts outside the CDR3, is DTGVSQNPRHKITKRGQNVTFRCDPISEHNRLYWYRQTLGQGPEFLTYFQNEAQLEKSRLLSDRFSAERPKGSFSTLEIQRTEQGDSAMYLCASSLYAGFSTDTQYFGPGTRLTVL.

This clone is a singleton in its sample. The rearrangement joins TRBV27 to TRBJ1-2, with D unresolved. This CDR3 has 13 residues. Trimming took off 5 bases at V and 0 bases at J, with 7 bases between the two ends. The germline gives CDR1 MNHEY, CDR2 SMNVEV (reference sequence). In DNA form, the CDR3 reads TGTGCCAGCAGTACCAGTCCTAACTATGGCTACACCTTC. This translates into CASSTSPNYGYTF.